Following are 14 T cell receptor beta chains from one sample sequenced in a study of T cell repertoires in cytomegalovirus infection. From the reads, TCRdb called clonotypes with MiXCR, one entry per CDR3 protein. The sample includes roughly 150,000 distinct CDR3 sequences, about 25% of them seen just once. Sequences were obtained from PBMCs. All receptors derive from a human donor in good health (CMV status not recorded). Some clones in this sample may be carry-over from other donors' samples.

The sample holds a few counts of this clonotype. V usage is TRBV6-2 or TRBV6-3 and J usage is TRBJ2-6; D gene unclear. The length of the CDR3 is 13 residues. Between the trimmed V and J ends, which lost 8 bases and 0 bases, there was a span of 5 bases. Looked up from germline, CDR1 is MNHEY and CDR2 is SVGEGT. The CDR3 sequence: CASEFSGANVLTF. The CDR3 coding sequence is TGTGCCAGCGAGTTCTCTGGGGCCAACGTCCTGACTTTC.

This clonotype was recorded at least ten times. This chain links TRBV7-8 with TRBJ2-1, with TRBD2 identical over 8 bases. V shed 5 bases and J 0 bases; nucleotides not matched to a gene: 6. CDR1 and CDR2 from the germline V gene are SGHVS and FQNEAQ. The CDR3 extends over 16 amino acids. The CDR3 region is CASSRERGSSYNEQFF. The CDR3, as DNA: TGTGCCAGCAGCCGAGAGCGGGGGAGCTCCTACAATGAGCAGTTCTTC.

This clonotype was found many times. The chain combines TRBV7-3 with TRBJ2-1; D is perhaps TRBD1 or TRBD2 (5 bases each). Germline V gene data show CDR1 as SGHTA and CDR2 as FQGTGA. There are 15 residues in the CDR3. The V end lost 5 bases, the J end lost 8 bases, and 19 bases lay between the germline ends. In DNA, the CDR3 is TGTGCCAGCAGCCCAACGGGGCTAGCTACACATGAGCAGTTCTTC. Amino acid sequence: CASSPTGLATHEQFF.

This clonotype was observed many times. The rearrangement joins TRBV7-9 to TRBJ1-2; D is perhaps TRBD1 (5 bases). Germline CDR1 reads SEHNR; CDR2 reads FQNEAQ (reference sequence). This CDR3 is 12 amino acids long. V lost 2 bases to trimming and J lost 8 bases, with 9 bases between them. This CDR3 is CASSLPQGGYTF. DNA for the CDR3: TGTGCCAGCAGCTTACCCCAGGGCGGCTACACCTTC. Variable domain in full (rest from reference TRBV7-9 and TRBJ1-2): DTGVSQNPRHKITKRGQNVTFRCDPISEHNRLYWYRQTLGQGPEFLTYFQNEAQLEKSRLLSDRFSAERPKGSFSTLEIQRTEQGDSAMYLCASSLPQGGYTFGSGTRLTVV.

The chain combines TRBV11-2 with TRBJ2-3; D is undetermined. The V gene's germline CDR1 is SGHAT and CDR2 FQNNGV. V was pared by 4 bases and J by 2 bases, with 7 bases between. The CDR3 has 13 residues. The CDR3 is CASSWTLTDTQYF. Here the CDR3 DNA reads TGTGCCAGCAGCTGGACCCTCACAGATACGCAGTATTTT.

This clonotype has just one count. This sequence joins TRBV6-5 and TRBJ2-7, with D perhaps matching TRBD1 (6 bases). CDR1 is MNHEY and CDR2 is SVGAGI in the germline V gene. The CDR3 consists of 14 residues. V was trimmed by 0 bases and J by 2 bases, leaving 8 bases between them. CDR3 nucleotides: TGTGCCAGCAGTTACTCGTCAGGGGCCTACGAGCAGTACTTC. Its protein is CASSYSSGAYEQYF.

There are a few counts of this clonotype. The chain joins TRBV5-1 to TRBJ2-7, with D tentatively TRBD2 (6 bases). The CDR3 spans 13 residues. V was pared by 4 bases and J by 2 bases, with 10 bases between. The germline V gene has CDR1 SGHRS and CDR2 YFSETQ. CDR3 in amino acids: CASSREFTYEQYF. The CDR3 DNA sequence: TGCGCCAGCAGCCGGGAGTTCACCTACGAGCAGTACTTC.

In this sample, this clonotype turned up many times. The chain has TRBV7-2 and TRBJ2-3; 9 positions agree with TRBD2. CDR1 and CDR2 (germline): SGHTA, FQGNSA. The V and J ends lost 1 base and 2 bases, in that order; junction bases with no gene match: 7. The length of the CDR3 is 17 residues. As DNA, the CDR3 is TGTGCCAGCAGCTTAGTTCTAGCGGGGAGATCCACAGATACGCAGTATTTT. It is translated as CASSLVLAGRSTDTQYF.

This clonotype has only a few counts. This chain joins TRBV4-3 and TRBJ2-3; 10 bases map to TRBD1. V gave up 2 bases and J gave up 0 bases; unmatched junction bases: 2. CDR1 is LGHNA and CDR2 is YSLEER in the germline V gene. The CDR3 runs to 16 residues. The CDR3 coding sequence is TGCGCCAGCAGCCAACGGACAGGGGGAAGCACAGATACGCAGTATTTT. Its protein is CASSQRTGGSTDTQYF.

Ten or more counts support this clonotype. The gene calls are TRBV28 and TRBJ2-1; 7 bases agree with TRBD1. There are 16 residues in the CDR3. CDR1 and CDR2 (germline): MDHEN, SYDVKM. The trim removed 6 bases at V and 0 bases at J, leaving 8 bases unmatched. The chain's CDR3 is CASSQDRASSYNEQFF. DNA for the CDR3: TGTGCCAGCAGCCAAGACAGGGCGAGCTCCTACAATGAGCAGTTCTTC.

The rearrangement uses TRBV6-1 and TRBJ2-2, with 7 nucleotides matching TRBD1. Germline V CDR1 and CDR2: MNHNS, SASEGT. This CDR3 has 13 residues. V lost 6 bases to trimming and J lost 5 bases; unmatched junction nucleotides: 3. The CDR3 sequence is CASRVRGTGELFF. The CDR3 DNA is TGTGCCAGCAGAGTCAGGGGGACCGGGGAGCTGTTTTTT.

This clonotype was observed a few times. The chain carries TRBV4-3 and TRBJ1-6; no firm D call. Trimming shortened V by 0 bases and J by 6 bases, and 6 bases separated the two germline ends. This CDR3 spans 14 amino acids. Germline V gene data show CDR1 as LGHNA and CDR2 as YSLEER. This CDR3 reads CASSQDDRNSPLHF. The CDR3 nucleotides are TGCGCCAGCAGCCAAGATGACCGTAATTCACCCCTCCACTTT.

V and J are TRBV11-2 and TRBJ2-5; 7 bases fit TRBD1. Germline assignment: CDR1 SGHAT and CDR2 FQNNGV. V was pared by 1 base and J by 0 bases, with 5 bases of the junction left unmatched. The CDR3 contains 16 residues. CDR3 loop: CASSLVGRGYQETQYF. The CDR3 DNA follows: TGTGCCAGCAGCTTAGTCGGCAGGGGGTACCAAGAGACCCAGTACTTC.

The gene calls are TRBV28 and TRBJ1-5; D ambiguous. This CDR3 has 13 residues. Trimming left V 2 bases short and J 3 bases short, with 5 bases between. The germline gives CDR1 MDHEN, CDR2 SYDVKM. The chain's CDR3 is CASSLPVNQPQHF. As DNA, the CDR3 is TGTGCCAGCAGTTTACCAGTCAATCAGCCCCAGCATTTT.